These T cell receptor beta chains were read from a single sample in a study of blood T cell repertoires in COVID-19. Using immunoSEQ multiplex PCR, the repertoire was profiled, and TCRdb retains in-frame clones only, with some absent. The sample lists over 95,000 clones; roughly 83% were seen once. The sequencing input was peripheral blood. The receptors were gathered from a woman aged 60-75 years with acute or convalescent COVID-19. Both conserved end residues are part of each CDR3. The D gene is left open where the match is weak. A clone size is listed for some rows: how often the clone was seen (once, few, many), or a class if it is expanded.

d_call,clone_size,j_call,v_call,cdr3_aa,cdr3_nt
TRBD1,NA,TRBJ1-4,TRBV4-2,CASSQTGAEEKLFF,TGTGCCAGCAGCCAGACAGGGGCGGAGGAAAAACTGTTTTTT
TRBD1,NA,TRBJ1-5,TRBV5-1,CASSLGGQGAQPQHF,TGCGCCAGCAGCTTGGGGGGACAGGGGGCTCAGCCCCAGCATTTT
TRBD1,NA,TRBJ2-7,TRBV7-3,CASSAGTGSEQYF,TGTGCCAGCAGCGCAGGGACAGGTTCCGAGCAGTACTTC
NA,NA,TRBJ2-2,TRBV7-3,CASSSVAGSNTGELFF,TGTGCCAGCAGCTCTGTCGCGGGGTCGAACACCGGGGAGCTGTTTTTT
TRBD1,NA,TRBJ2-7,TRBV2,CASSGGTAFTMRYEQYF,TGTGCCAGCAGTGGGGGGACAGCCTTCACTATGCGCTACGAGCAGTACTTC
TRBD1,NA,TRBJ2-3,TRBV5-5,CASSSQGKDTQYF,TGTGCCAGCAGCTCACAGGGGAAAGATACGCAGTATTTT
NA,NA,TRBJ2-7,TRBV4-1,CASSQVQQAYEQYF,TGCGCCAGCAGCCAAGTCCAACAGGCCTACGAGCAGTACTTC
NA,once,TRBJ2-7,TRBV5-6,CASSLGWGQYEQYF,TGTGCCAGCAGCTTGGGCTGGGGGCAGTACGAGCAGTACTTC
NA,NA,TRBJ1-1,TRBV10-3,CAISLGGRDTEAFF,TGTGCCATCAGTCTGGGGGGAAGGGACACTGAAGCTTTCTTT
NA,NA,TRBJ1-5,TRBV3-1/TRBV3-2,CASSIQQGQPQHF,TGTGCCAGCAGCATTCAACAGGGTCAGCCCCAGCATTTT
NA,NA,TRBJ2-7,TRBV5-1,CASSLDPGKEREQYF,TGCGCCAGCAGCTTGGACCCGGGGAAGGAGAGGGAGCAGTACTTC
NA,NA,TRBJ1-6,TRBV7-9,CASSSWLERNSPLHF,TGTGCCAGCAGCTCTTGGCTCGAACGTAATTCACCCCTCCACTTT
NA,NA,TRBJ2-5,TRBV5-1,CASSLDSGETQYF,TGCGCCAGCAGCTTGGATAGTGGAGAGACCCAGTACTTC
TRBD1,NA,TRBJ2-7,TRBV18,CASSPGQGHEQYF,TGTGCCAGCTCACCGGGACAGGGTCACGAGCAGTACTTC
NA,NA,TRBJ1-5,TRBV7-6,CASSLESGTSGNQPQHF,TGTGCCAGCAGCTTAGAATCCGGGACTTCTGGCAATCAGCCCCAGCATTTT
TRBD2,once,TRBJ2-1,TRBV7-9,CASSRYSGETYNEQFF,TGTGCCAGCAGCCGATATAGCGGGGAGACTTACAATGAGCAGTTCTTC